This passage covers 8 T cell receptor beta chains from one sample sequenced in a study of molecular identifiers for immune sequencing clone quantification. TCRdb redid the calling of the PCR reads with MiXCR, one entry per CDR3 protein. The sample contains 40,000 to 50,000 distinct CDR3 sequences, over 15% of which appear only once. Sequencing was carried out using naive CD8+ T cells from blood, with Jurkat cell RNA spiked in. Specified subset: FACS-sorted CD8+CD4-CCR7+CD45RA+ naive T cells. These receptors were collected from a human donor in good health. Some libraries in this study had Jurkat cell RNA spiked in.

At least ten counts were recorded for this clonotype. The chain has TRBV4-3 and TRBJ1-2; no clear D. CDR3 size: 14 residues. Germline CDR1 and CDR2: LGHNA and YSLEER. Trimming took off 1 base at V and 0 bases at J, with 6 bases between the two ends. CDR3 amino acids: CASSQVQSNYGYTF. The CDR3 DNA is TGCGCCAGCAGCCAAGTCCAGTCTAACTATGGCTACACCTTC.

The chain employs TRBV29-1 and TRBJ2-3, with D unresolved. Trimming cost V 4 bases and J 2 bases, with 1 base left between them. Germline values: CDR1 SQVTM, CDR2 ANQGSEA. The CDR3 is 10 residues long. In DNA, the CDR3 is TGCAGCGTTGTCACAGATACGCAGTATTTT. Its translation: CSVVTDTQYF.

The table lists this clonotype with many counts. The chain has TRBV9 and TRBJ2-7; 8 bases align to TRBD1. CDR1 and CDR2 from the germline V gene are SGDLS and YYNGEE. V lost 4 bases to trimming and J lost 4 bases; unmatched junction nucleotides: 10. The CDR3 has 15 amino acids. The DNA of the CDR3 is TGTGCCAGCAGCCCACTTCGGGACAGGTATTACGAGCAGTACTTC. Amino acid sequence: CASSPLRDRYYEQYF.

This clonotype occurred many times. The CDR3, as DNA: TGTGCCAGCAGCTCGCTAACAGGGGGCGAAGGGAATTCACCCCTCCACTTT. This sequence encodes CASSSLTGGEGNSPLHF. This sequence joins TRBV5-8 and TRBJ1-6, with 9 bases aligning to TRBD1. CDR1 SGHTS and CDR2 YDEGEE come from the germline V gene. The CDR3 runs 17 residues. The V and J ends lost 3 bases and 7 bases, in that order; junction bases with no gene match: 11.

This clonotype has a single count. A much more abundant neighbour one base away suggests this may be a read error. This chain joins TRBV6-5 and TRBJ2-7; 7 bases are a match to TRBD2. V lost 6 bases to trimming and J lost 6 bases; unmatched junction nucleotides: 8. Germline lookup yields CDR1 MNHEY and CDR2 SVGAGI. The CDR3 is 13 amino acids. The CDR3 nucleotides are TGTGCCAGCAGCCCCGGGGAGGGCTGCGAGCAGTACTTC. It specifies CASSPGEGCEQYF.

This clonotype came up many times. This chain uses TRBV7-6 with TRBJ2-3, with 9 bases matching TRBD2. CDR1 SGHVS and CDR2 FNYEAQ come from the germline V gene. The CDR3 sequence is 17 residues long. With 4 bases clipped from V and 4 bases from J, the junction kept 12 bases outside the gene matches. Written as DNA, the CDR3 is TGTGCCAGCAGCTGGAGTTTCGCGGGGGGGCCCCCAGATACGCAGTATTTT. As protein: CASSWSFAGGPPDTQYF.

This clonotype has a count of ten or more. V gene TRBV4-3 combines with J gene TRBJ2-5; D remains unclear. V dropped 0 bases and J dropped 9 bases, with 17 bases sitting between them. Germline V gene data show CDR1 as LGHNA and CDR2 as YSLEER. The CDR3 runs to 15 residues. The CDR3: CASSQDLGSTGPQYF. In DNA form, the CDR3 reads TGCGCCAGCAGCCAAGATCTTGGGTCCACTGGCCCCCAGTACTTC.

The chain links TRBV5-6 to TRBJ1-5; tentative D call: TRBD1 (5 bases). The CDR3 totals 12 residues. CDR1 and CDR2 (germline): SGHDT, YYEEEE. Trimming pared 7 bases from V and 4 bases from J, leaving 9 bases between. CDR3 region: CASHWGNQPQHF. CDR3 in DNA: TGTGCCAGCCATTGGGGGAATCAGCCCCAGCATTTT.